This T cell receptor (beta chain) was documented in a study of cytomegalovirus exposure and HLA in healthy donors. The overall study: Unique TCRs from HLA-typed donors, 70 million to 85 million of them, were held in an early data release.

Study-wide results and limits: There were under 200 TCR beta chains listed as cytomegalovirus-associated. Later on, an analysis tied approximately 17,000 TCR beta sequences to HLA alleles at 0.05 false discovery rate. TCR beta sequences reportedly predicted most subjects' HLA-A and HLA-B alleles accurately.

Germline CDR1 reads MNHEY; CDR2 reads SMNVEV (reference sequence). CDR3 size: 18 residues. Trimming removed 5 bases from V and 4 bases from J; junction bases left unmatched: 15. The primer mix had 60 Vbeta and 13 Jbeta primers. TCRdb's table, derived via immunoSEQ multiplex PCR, lists solely in-frame clones and lacks some. The sample records just over 95,000 clones, over 70% being singletons. Concerning this clone: Its antigen is currently unknown.

This TCR was recovered from a woman aged 40 to 50 in good health and CMV-seronegative. This chain links TRBV27 with TRBJ1-2; 11 bases are shared with TRBD1. Sequencing was performed on PBMCs. The CDR3 is CASSLRDRGTLGGYGYTF. The CDR3 DNA is TGTGCCAGCAGTCTACGGGACAGGGGGACCTTGGGGGGCTATGGCTACACCTTC.